One sample yielded the 7 T cell receptor beta chains listed below, sequenced in a study of blood T cells in healthy people across ages. A J-beta primer mix and a sample-barcoded 5' primer were used in a second PCR of roughly 7 to 12 cycles. TCRdb ran MiXCR on the 5' RACE reads and lists one entry per CDR3 protein. The data hold 920,000 or so distinct CDR3 sequences, with 45% observed a single time. Sequencing input: blood. These receptors were collected from an older woman in good health.

This chain links TRBV15 with TRBJ1-2; 10 bases match TRBD1. CDR1 LNHNV and CDR2 YYDKDF come from the germline V gene (reference sequence). The CDR3 length is 15 residues. After removal of 4 bases from V and 6 bases from J, the junction contained 8 bases not matched to a gene. CDR3 DNA: TGTGCCACCAGCACCTCGACAGGGGGCGGCGATGGCTACACCTTC. Residues: CATSTSTGGGDGYTF.

This clonotype was counted only a few times. This rearrangement joins TRBV12-3 or TRBV12-4 to TRBJ2-3; tentative D call: TRBD2 (5 bases). The ends were cut back, 3 bases at V and 0 bases at J, with 10 bases in the middle. The CDR3 is 15 residues long. CDR3 in amino acids: CASSLWEPSTDTQYF. The CDR3 bases are TGTGCCAGCAGTTTGTGGGAGCCTAGCACAGATACGCAGTATTTT.

The rearrangement joins TRBV5-6 to TRBJ2-5, with TRBD2 matching over 9 bases. This CDR3 region has 15 residues. Trimming removed 2 bases from V and 11 bases from J; junction bases left unmatched: 13. Germline V lookup: CDR1 SGHDT, CDR2 YYEEEE. CDR3 sequence: CASSFRTSVNYGQYF. CDR3 DNA sequence: TGTGCCAGCAGCTTTAGGACTAGCGTGAACTACGGGCAGTACTTC.

The chain is built from TRBV24-1 and TRBJ2-4, with 9 bases identical to TRBD1. The J call is doubtful: the DNA matches TRBJ2-7 better. Germline CDR1 is KGHDR and CDR2 is SFDVKD. The CDR3 consists of 13 residues. DNA for the CDR3: TGTGCCACCAGTCTGGACAGGGGCAACGAGCAGTACTTC. Residues: CATSLDRGNEQYF.

The rearrangement links TRBV12-5 to TRBJ2-5, with D unresolved. CDR3 size: 12 residues. Germline CDR1 and CDR2: LGHNT and FRNRAP. V was clipped by 5 bases and J by 5 bases, with 9 bases between them. The CDR3 sequence: CASGPSGETQYF. DNA for the CDR3: TGTGCTAGTGGTCCCTCCGGCGAGACCCAGTACTTC.

This clonotype was counted once. The V and J genes are TRBV5-6 and TRBJ2-5; 7 nucleotides agree with TRBD2. Trimming cost V 3 bases and J 0 bases; bases outside gene matches: 5. This CDR3 region has 15 residues. Germline V gives CDR1 SGHDT, CDR2 YYEEEE. The CDR3 region has the DNA TGTGCCAGCAGCTCCCCAAGCGGGAACCAAGAGACCCAGTACTTC. Translated: CASSSPSGNQETQYF.

The gene calls are TRBV24-1 and TRBJ1-5; D is perhaps TRBD1 (5 bases). Germline lookup yields CDR1 KGHDR and CDR2 SFDVKD. Trimming shortened V by 5 bases and J by 9 bases, and 10 bases separated the two germline ends. The CDR3 consists of 12 residues. The CDR3 coding sequence is TGTGCCACCAGTGCTCTGGGGGGGCCCCAGCATTTT. Translating gives CATSALGGPQHF.